This T cell receptor (beta chain) was observed in a study of a mutant IDH1 vaccine in newly diagnosed glioma (dated by TCRdb to the early 2020s). Study-wide context: Of the roughly 34 treated patients, 62.5% were male and about 40% were female, and the mean age was about 40 years. Before enrollment, patients had received standard therapy of radiotherapy alone, temozolomide alone, or radiochemotherapy with temozolomide; most received the combination. Peripheral blood samples were drawn at six visits, namely V03 (baseline), V05, V07, V10, V12 and V13. Longitudinal TCRB deep sequencing was done for 25 treated patients, wherever samples were available for exploratory analyses.

General conclusions and limits of the study: No apparent relationship was observed between pseudoprogression and alterations in the top peripheral T cell clonotypes detected by TCRB sequencing. Immune responses induced by the vaccine were seen in roughly 92% of patients across multiple MHC alleles. The authors stated that sample limitations prevented analyses of patient blood samples from being reproduced. Selection of PBMC samples for TCRB deep sequencing was based on availability.

The intended sense of this specimen's time point label: baseline, week 1 (first vaccination visit). Sample treatment or condition, as interpreted from the label and publication: pre-vaccination baseline after standard-of-care therapy. The donors had newly diagnosed IDH1-mutant astrocytomas of WHO grade 3 or 4 that showed loss of nuclear ATRX. The samples were drawn from NOA16, a multicentre, single-arm, open-label phase I trial in Germany that tested a mutant IDH1 peptide vaccine in humans for the first time. Visit V03 blood draws served as the baseline sample for immunogenicity testing. Genomic DNA for TCRB sequencing was extracted from EDTA blood using the DNeasy Blood and Tissue Kit. Library preparation was by the immunoSEQ multiplex PCR assay. Rearranged TCR beta chain sequences were amplified with the hsTCRB Kit following the manufacturer's protocol. Sequencing of TCRB libraries was carried out on an Illumina MiSeq. The authors processed their data as follows. The kit vendor's proprietary platform handled demultiplexing, trimming and gene mapping. TCRdb obtained this table from immuneACCESS and retained in-frame rearrangements with V and J assigned. These tables miss some clones; where compared with another copy, unresolved V genes account for less than half of the shortfall, and the remainder is unexplained. Clone size and V and J calls were adopted from that table, with D and trimming inferred from the DNA. For this sample the table gives about 88,000 clones, of which over 75% were detected only once. Around 5.2% of the sample is taken by the ten largest.

Concerning this clone itself: Its cognate antigen has yet to be identified. Qualities for individual bases were not recorded, and no much larger clone is one base off.

This receptor was taken from a man aged 40-49 years with glioma. Some clones in this sample may be carry-over from other donors' samples. Material: PBMCs, obtained from a glioma patient treated with radiotherapy, temozolomide or both.

The base sequence is TGTGCCAGCAGCTACCACACCGGGGAGCTGTTTTTT. This is translated as CASSYHTGELFF. This chain is built from TRBV7-9 and TRBJ2-2; no D gene can be assigned with confidence. The CDR3 runs 12 amino acids, cysteine and phenylalanine included. Solely the CDR3 DNA is kept, with 36 bases framed from the first base. Via the germline V gene (reference sequence), CDR1 is SEHNR and CDR2 FQNEAQ. V was cut back by 4 bases and J by 3 bases, leaving a gap of 3 bases between them.